Here is one TCR beta chain with its context. This entry comes from a study of blood T cell repertoires in COVID-19. Whole-study context: The United States, Italy and Spain supplied acute and convalescent COVID-19 samples. In each case, the material was cDNA or gDNA derived from T cells, B-cell-depleted T cells, or PBMCs.

How the authors handled the data: Cell counts per sample came from amplifying reference gene primers. Here immunoSEQ multiplex PCR was the method, and the copy in TCRdb shows in-frame clones only, minus some. D and trimming come from the DNA, and the V and J calls and clone size come from that table. The repertoire holds 150,000 to 200,000 clones, with approximately 83% as singletons. The CDR3 runs 16 residues. The germline V gene encodes CDR1 SGHVS and CDR2 FQNEAQ. The V gene end was trimmed by 5 bases and the J gene end by 2 bases; junction bases not matched to a gene: 6. Sequencing used peripheral blood. V is TRBV7-8 and J is TRBJ2-5, with TRBD2 matching over 12 bases. The clonotype originates from a human donor with acute or convalescent COVID-19. The donor label of this sample is uncertain. The CDR3 here is CASSSRLAGVQETQYF. The CDR3 coding sequence is TGTGCCAGCAGCAGTAGACTAGCGGGAGTTCAAGAGACCCAGTACTTC.